This T cell receptor beta chain was captured in a study of immune cell composition in non-small cell lung cancer. The normal lung sample lay at least 3 cm, and maximally far, from the tumour. This CDR3 is built from 14 residues. V dropped 3 bases and J dropped 0 bases, with 8 bases sitting between them. In germline, CDR1 is SGHVS, CDR2 FQNEAQ. Some clones are missing from TCRdb's copy, which holds only in-frame ones; the method was immunoSEQ multiplex PCR. The sample yields roughly 1,000 clones, about 67% seen once. This clone was detected only a few times. Other DNA sequences within the sample encode an identical CDR3.

The sequencing input was non-adjacent lung tissue. The V gene is TRBV7-8, the J gene TRBJ1-1; D uncertain. The source is a human donor with non-small cell lung cancer. This CDR3 is CASSFGQMNTEAFF. Written as DNA, the CDR3 is TGTGCCAGCAGCTTTGGGCAGATGAACACTGAAGCTTTCTTT.